Listed here are 10 T cell receptor beta chains from one sample, sequenced in a study of blood T cell repertoires in COVID-19. TCRdb's copy holds only in-frame clones and misses some; the assay was immunoSEQ multiplex PCR. The sample records 400,000 or so clones, roughly nine tenths being singletons. Sequenced: PBMCs or T cells enriched from blood (not recorded which). These TCRs come from a man aged 25-45 years who had recovered from COVID-19.

V and J are TRBV24-1 and TRBJ2-1; 10 bases are shared with TRBD1. In germline, CDR1 is KGHDR, CDR2 SFDVKD. J gave up 9 bases and V 10 bases, and 8 bases lay outside the gene matches. This CDR3 region has 13 residues. In nucleotides, the CDR3 is TGTGCCACAGACCGGGACAGGGGCACTGAGCAGTTCTTC. Residues: CATDRDRGTEQFF.

The rearrangement uses TRBV3-1 (or the pseudogene TRBV3-2) and TRBJ2-7; 7 nucleotides agree with TRBD2. V lost 4 bases to trimming and J lost 3 bases; unmatched junction nucleotides: 0. Germline assignment: CDR1 LGHDT and CDR2 YNNKEL (reference sequence). The CDR3 runs to 12 residues. CDR3 in DNA: TGTGCCAGCAGCCGCGGGGGCTACGAGCAGTACTTC. As protein: CASSRGGYEQYF.

The rearrangement uses TRBV4-1 and TRBJ2-1; 7 bases fit TRBD1. The CDR3 totals 17 residues. Germline trimming cut 0 bases from V and 6 bases from J; bases unmatched to any gene: 11. Germline assignment: CDR1 MGHRA and CDR2 YSYEKL. The CDR3 nucleotides read TGCGCCAGCAGCCAAGATCTTCGAGACAGGGTCGGCAATGAGCAGTTCTTC. Its protein is CASSQDLRDRVGNEQFF.

V gene TRBV7-9 combines with J gene TRBJ2-7; 7 bases fit TRBD2. V lost 6 bases, J lost 0 bases, and 5 bases stayed unmatched. This CDR3 has 14 amino acids. CDR1 and CDR2 from the germline V gene are SEHNR and FQNEAQ (reference sequence). CDR3 bases: TGTGCCAGCAGGGTAGCGGGCAGCTCCTACGAGCAGTACTTC. Protein product: CASRVAGSSYEQYF.

The chain carries TRBV18 and TRBJ2-1, with 13 bases matching TRBD2. Looked up from germline, CDR1 is KGHSH and CDR2 is LQKENI. The J segment lost 8 bases and the V segment lost 5 bases, leaving 9 bases of the junction unmatched. CDR3 length: 16 amino acids. The CDR3: CASSTSGRATFHEQFF. CDR3 in DNA: TGTGCCAGCTCAACTAGCGGGAGGGCCACTTTCCATGAGCAGTTCTTC.

This clone has a handful of counts. This chain links TRBV4-1 with TRBJ1-2; D call uncertain. CDR1 is MGHRA and CDR2 is YSYEKL in the germline V gene. The CDR3 sequence is 19 residues long. With 3 bases removed from V and 0 bases from J, the gap between germline ends came to 23 bases. In DNA, the CDR3 is TGCGCCAGCAGCCACCTAGAGGGTGGTAGCGGGAGGGCTAACTATGGCTACACCTTC. Amino acids: CASSHLEGGSGRANYGYTF.

DNA of the CDR3: TGTGCCAGCAGCGTACTACCGGGACAGGGATCTGGCTACACCTTC. Amino acids: CASSVLPGQGSGYTF. This sequence joins TRBV7-2 and TRBJ1-2; TRBD1 aligns across 9 bases. Germline loops: CDR1 SGHTA, CDR2 FQGNSA. V was pared by 5 bases and J by 7 bases, with 11 bases of the junction left unmatched. This CDR3 comprises 15 residues.

The chain carries TRBV29-1 and TRBJ2-7; 7 bases match TRBD1. J lost 4 bases, V lost 6 bases, and 9 bases had no gene match. There are 13 residues in the CDR3. Germline V gives CDR1 SQVTM, CDR2 ANQGSEA. CDR3 loop: CSVSKGAEYEQYF. Written as DNA, the CDR3 is TGCAGCGTCTCCAAGGGGGCTGAGTACGAGCAGTACTTC.

The chain combines TRBV10-1 with TRBJ2-7; 8 bases agree with TRBD1. This CDR3 region has 12 residues. Per germline, CDR1 WNHNN and CDR2 SYGVQD (reference sequence). V lost 6 bases, J lost 4 bases, and 2 bases stayed unmatched. CDR3 DNA: TGCGCCAGCAGGGGGACAGGTTACGAGCAGTACTTC. Amino acid sequence: CASRGTGYEQYF.

The V gene is TRBV6-6, the J gene TRBJ1-2; D is uncertain. Trimming shortened V by 2 bases and J by 8 bases, and 12 bases separated the two germline ends. This CDR3 spans 13 amino acids. The germline V gene encodes CDR1 MNHNY and CDR2 SVGAGI (reference sequence). CDR3 protein: CASSYQLRGGYTF. The DNA for the CDR3 is TGTGCCAGCAGTTACCAGTTGAGAGGCGGCTACACCTTC.